This T cell receptor (beta chain) was captured by sequencing in a study of radiotherapy plus CTLA-4 blockade in lung cancer. As for the study in general: Objective responses were recorded in about 17% of patients, with disease control recorded in approximately 34%.

Germline CDR1 is SGHTA and CDR2 is FQGNSA. CDR3 length equals 14 residues. V was pared by 5 bases and J by 9 bases, with 19 bases between. Sequencing was performed with immunoSEQ multiplex PCR; in TCRdb, only in-frame clones are kept and a portion is missing. The repertoire consists of around 56,000 clones, with around 79% occurring once and the leading ten covering around 16%. Study observations and caveats: Strongest reported response predictors: early blood clone changes and post-radiation interferon-beta. Blood saw expansion of tumor-derived TCR clones after radiotherapy plus ipilimumab.

CTLA-4 blockade with ipilimumab, together with focal radiation, was given to patients with chemo-refractory metastatic non-small-cell lung cancer. Remarks on this clone: As yet, its antigen is unknown.

The sequence came from a human donor with non-small cell lung cancer who had a complete response to radiotherapy plus ipilimumab. The chain uses TRBV7-2 and TRBJ2-5, with D possibly being TRBD1 (5 bases). The sample was peripheral blood, taken from a patient treated with radiotherapy plus ipilimumab. The CDR3 DNA sequence: TGTGCCAGCAGCCCCGACGGACGGTCCAGGGCCCAGTACTTC. It codes for CASSPDGRSRAQYF.